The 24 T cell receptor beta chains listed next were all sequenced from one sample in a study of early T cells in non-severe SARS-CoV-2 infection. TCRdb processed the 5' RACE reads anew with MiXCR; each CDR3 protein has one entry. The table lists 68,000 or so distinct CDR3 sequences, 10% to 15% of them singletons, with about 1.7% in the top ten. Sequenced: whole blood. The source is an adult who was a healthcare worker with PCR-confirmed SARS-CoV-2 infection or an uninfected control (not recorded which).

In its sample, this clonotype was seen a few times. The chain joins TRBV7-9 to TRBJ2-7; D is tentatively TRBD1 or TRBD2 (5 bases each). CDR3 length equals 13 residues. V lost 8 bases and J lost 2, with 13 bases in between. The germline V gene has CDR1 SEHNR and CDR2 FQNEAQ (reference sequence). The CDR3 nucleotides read TGTGCCAGCGGTGGCCAGGGAGCCTACGAGCAGTACTTC. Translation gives CASGGQGAYEQYF.

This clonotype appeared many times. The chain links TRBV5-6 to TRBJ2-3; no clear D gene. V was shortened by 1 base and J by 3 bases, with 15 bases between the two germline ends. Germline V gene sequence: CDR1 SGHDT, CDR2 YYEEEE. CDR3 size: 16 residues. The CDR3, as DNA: TGTGCCAGCAGCTTGTTCGGCGGTCGGTTGACAGATACGCAGTATTTT. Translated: CASSLFGGRLTDTQYF. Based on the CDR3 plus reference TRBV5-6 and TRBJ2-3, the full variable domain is DAGVTQSPTHLIKTRGQQVTLRCSPKSGHDTVSWYQQALGQGPQFIFQYYEEEERQRGNFPDRFSGHQFPNYSSELNVNALLLGDSALYLCASSLFGGRLTDTQYFGPGTRLTVL.

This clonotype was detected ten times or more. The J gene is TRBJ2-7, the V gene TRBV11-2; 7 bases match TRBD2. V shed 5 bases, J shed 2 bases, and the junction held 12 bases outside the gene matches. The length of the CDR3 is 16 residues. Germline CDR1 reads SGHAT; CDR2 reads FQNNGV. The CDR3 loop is CASSPSPLAATYEQYF. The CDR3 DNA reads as TGTGCCAGCAGCCCCTCCCCCCTAGCGGCAACCTACGAGCAGTACTTC.

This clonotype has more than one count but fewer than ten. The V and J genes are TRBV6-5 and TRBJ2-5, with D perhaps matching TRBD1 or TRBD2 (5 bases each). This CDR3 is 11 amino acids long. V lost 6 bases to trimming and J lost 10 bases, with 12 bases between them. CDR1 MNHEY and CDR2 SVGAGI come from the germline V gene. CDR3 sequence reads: CASSGVGDQYF. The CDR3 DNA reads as TGTGCCAGCAGCGGGGTGGGGGACCAGTACTTC.

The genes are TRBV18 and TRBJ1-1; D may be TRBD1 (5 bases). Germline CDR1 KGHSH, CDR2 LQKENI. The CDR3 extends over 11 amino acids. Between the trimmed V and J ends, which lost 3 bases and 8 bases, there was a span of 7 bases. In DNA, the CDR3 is TGTGCCAGCTCACCCGACAGAGAAGCTTTCTTT. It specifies CASSPDREAFF.

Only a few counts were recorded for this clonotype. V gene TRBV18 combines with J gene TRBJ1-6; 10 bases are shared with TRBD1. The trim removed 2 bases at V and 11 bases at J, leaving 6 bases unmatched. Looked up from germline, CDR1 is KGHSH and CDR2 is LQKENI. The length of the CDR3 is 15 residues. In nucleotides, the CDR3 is TGTGCCAGCTCACCAAAGGGACAGGGGTCAGCACCCCTCCACTTT. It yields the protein CASSPKGQGSAPLHF.

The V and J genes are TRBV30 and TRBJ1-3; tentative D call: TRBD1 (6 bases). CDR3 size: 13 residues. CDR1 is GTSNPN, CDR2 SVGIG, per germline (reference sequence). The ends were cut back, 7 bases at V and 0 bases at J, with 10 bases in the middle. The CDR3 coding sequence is TGTGCCTCCACAGGGAGCTCTGGAAACACCATATATTTT. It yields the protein CASTGSSGNTIYF.

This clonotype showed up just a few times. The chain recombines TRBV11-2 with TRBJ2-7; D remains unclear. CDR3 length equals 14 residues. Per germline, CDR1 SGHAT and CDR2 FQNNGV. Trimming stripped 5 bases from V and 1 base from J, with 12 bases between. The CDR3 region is CASSLLPVSYEQYF. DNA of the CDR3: TGTGCCAGCAGCCTGCTACCCGTATCCTACGAGCAGTACTTC.

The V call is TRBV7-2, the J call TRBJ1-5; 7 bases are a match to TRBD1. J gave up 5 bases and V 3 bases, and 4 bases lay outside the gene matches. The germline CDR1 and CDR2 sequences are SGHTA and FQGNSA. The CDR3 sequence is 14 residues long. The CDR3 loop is CASSFKGADQPQHF. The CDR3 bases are TGTGCCAGCAGCTTTAAGGGGGCGGATCAGCCCCAGCATTTT.

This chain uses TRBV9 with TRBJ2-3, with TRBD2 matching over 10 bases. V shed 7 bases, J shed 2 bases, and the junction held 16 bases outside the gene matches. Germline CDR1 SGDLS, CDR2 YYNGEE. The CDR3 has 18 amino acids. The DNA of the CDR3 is TGTGCCAGCGGGGAATTCAGGCTAGCGGGGGCGACCACAGATACGCAGTATTTT. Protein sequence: CASGEFRLAGATTDTQYF.

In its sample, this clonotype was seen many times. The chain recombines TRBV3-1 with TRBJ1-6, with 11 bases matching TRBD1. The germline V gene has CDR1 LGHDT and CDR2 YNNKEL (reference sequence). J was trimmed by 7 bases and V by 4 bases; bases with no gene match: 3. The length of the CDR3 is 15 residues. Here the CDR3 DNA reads TGTGCCAGCAGCCCAGGGACAGGGGGGAATTCACCCCTCCACTTT. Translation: CASSPGTGGNSPLHF.

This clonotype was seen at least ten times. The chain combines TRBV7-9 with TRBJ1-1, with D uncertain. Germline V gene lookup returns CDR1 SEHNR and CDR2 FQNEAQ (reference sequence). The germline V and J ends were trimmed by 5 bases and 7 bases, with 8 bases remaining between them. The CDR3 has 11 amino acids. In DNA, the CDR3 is TGTGCCAGCAGCCTCATTGTTGAAGCTTTCTTT. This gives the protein CASSLIVEAFF.

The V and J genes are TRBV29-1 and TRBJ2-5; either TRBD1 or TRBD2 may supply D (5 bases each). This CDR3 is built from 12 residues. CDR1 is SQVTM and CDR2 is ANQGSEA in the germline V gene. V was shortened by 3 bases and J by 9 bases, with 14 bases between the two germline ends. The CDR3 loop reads CSVDVAGTAQYF. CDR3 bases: TGCAGCGTTGATGTTGCAGGGACGGCCCAGTACTTC.

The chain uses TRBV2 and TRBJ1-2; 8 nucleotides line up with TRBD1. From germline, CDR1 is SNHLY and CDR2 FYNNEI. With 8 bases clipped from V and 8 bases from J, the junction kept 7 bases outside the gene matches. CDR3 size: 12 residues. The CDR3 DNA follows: TGTGCCAGCCGAGGACAGGGAGGAGGCTACACCTTC. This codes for CASRGQGGGYTF.

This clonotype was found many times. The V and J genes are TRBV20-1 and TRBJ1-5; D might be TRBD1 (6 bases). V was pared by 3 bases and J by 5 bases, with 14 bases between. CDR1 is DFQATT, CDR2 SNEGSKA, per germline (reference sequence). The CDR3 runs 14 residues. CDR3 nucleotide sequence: TGCAGTGCTAGTCGGACAGAAGCTCATCAGCCCCAGCATTTT. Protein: CSASRTEAHQPQHF.

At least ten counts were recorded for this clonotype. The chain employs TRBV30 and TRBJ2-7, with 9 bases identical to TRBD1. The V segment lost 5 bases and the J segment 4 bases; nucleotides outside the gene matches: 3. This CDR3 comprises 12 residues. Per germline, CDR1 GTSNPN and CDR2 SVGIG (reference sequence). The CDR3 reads CAWETGGYEQYF. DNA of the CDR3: TGTGCCTGGGAGACAGGGGGGTACGAGCAGTACTTC.

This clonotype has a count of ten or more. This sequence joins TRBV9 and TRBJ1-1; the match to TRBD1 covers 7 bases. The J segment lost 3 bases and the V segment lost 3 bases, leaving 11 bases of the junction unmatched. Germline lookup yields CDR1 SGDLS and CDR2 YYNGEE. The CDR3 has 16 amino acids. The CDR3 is CASSEGPQGIYTEAFF. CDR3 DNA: TGTGCCAGCAGCGAAGGTCCACAGGGGATCTACACTGAAGCTTTCTTT.

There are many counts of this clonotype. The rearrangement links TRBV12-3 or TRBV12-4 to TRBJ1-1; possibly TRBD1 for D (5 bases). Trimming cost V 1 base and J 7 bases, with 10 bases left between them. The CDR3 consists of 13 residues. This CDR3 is CASSLGQRGEAFF. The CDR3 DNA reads TGTGCCAGCAGTTTAGGACAGAGGGGTGAAGCTTTCTTT.

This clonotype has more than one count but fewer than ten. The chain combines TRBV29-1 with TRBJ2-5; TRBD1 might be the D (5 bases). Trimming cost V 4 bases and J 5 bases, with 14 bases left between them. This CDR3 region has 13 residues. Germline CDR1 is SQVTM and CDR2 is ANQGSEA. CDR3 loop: CSVGAGAGETQYF. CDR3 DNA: TGCAGCGTTGGGGCTGGGGCAGGGGAGACCCAGTACTTC. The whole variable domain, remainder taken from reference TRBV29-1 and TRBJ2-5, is SAVISQKPSRDICQRGTSLTIQCQVDSQVTMMFWYRQQPGQSLTLIATANQGSEATYESGFVIDKFPISRPNLTFSTLTVSNMSPEDSSIYLCSVGAGAGETQYFGPGTRLLVL.

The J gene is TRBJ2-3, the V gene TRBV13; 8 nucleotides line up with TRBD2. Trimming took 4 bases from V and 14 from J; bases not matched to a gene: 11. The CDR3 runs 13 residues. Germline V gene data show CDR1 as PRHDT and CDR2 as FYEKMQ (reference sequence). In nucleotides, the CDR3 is TGTGCCAGCAGCTCCCTAGCGGGCGCCCCACTGTATTTT. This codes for CASSSLAGAPLYF.

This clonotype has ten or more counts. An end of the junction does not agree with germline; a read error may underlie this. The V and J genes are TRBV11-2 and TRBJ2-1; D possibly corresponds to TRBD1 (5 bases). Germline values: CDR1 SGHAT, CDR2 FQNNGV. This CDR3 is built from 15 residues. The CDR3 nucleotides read TGTGCCAGCAGCCTAGACAGCTGGGGCTACAATGAGCAGTTCTTC. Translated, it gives CASSLDSWGYNEQFF.

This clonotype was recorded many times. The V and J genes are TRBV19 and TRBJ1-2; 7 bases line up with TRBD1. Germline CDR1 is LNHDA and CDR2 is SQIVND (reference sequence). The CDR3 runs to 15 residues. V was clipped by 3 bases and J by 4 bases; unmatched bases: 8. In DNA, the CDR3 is TGTGCCAGTAGTATGGGACAGCCCGAGATCTATGGCTACACCTTC. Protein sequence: CASSMGQPEIYGYTF.

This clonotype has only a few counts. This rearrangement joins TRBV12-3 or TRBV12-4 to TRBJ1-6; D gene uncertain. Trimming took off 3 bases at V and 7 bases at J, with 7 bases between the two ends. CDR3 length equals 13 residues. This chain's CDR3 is CASSFAENSPLHF. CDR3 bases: TGTGCCAGCAGTTTTGCAGAAAATTCACCCCTCCACTTT.

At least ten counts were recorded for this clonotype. The CDR3 nucleotides read TGTGCCAGCAGCCAGGACAGGAGAGCCTACGAGCAGTACTTC. Protein product: CASSQDRRAYEQYF. The chain carries TRBV7-8 and TRBJ2-7; 7 bases are shared with TRBD1. The CDR3 sequence is 14 residues long. Germline V gene lookup returns CDR1 SGHVS and CDR2 FQNEAQ. The J segment lost 2 bases and the V segment lost 5 bases, leaving 6 bases of the junction unmatched.